The next 32 T cell receptor beta chains were all read from a single sample in a study of CD8+ T cells in alopecia areata. cDNA serving as the sequencing template came from extracted, reverse transcribed RNA. This table comes from immunoSEQ multiplex PCR, and its TCRdb copy is limited to in-frame clones, with some not included. The sample has about 200,000 clones, 56% seen once; the top ten hold roughly 5%. The sequenced sample was CD8+ T cells sorted from blood. These receptors all come from a human donor in good health.

CDR3 sequence reads: CASGFGTGYEQYF. For the CDR3, the DNA is TGTGCCAGCGGATTTGGGACAGGTTACGAGCAGTACTTC. V gene TRBV27 combines with J gene TRBJ2-7; TRBD1 aligns across 8 bases. Germline CDR1 MNHEY, CDR2 SMNVEV (reference sequence). The trim removed 8 bases at V and 4 bases at J, leaving 7 bases unmatched. The CDR3 contains 13 residues.

The V call is TRBV7-6, the J call TRBJ2-7; a possible D gene is TRBD1 (5 bases). Trimming left V 1 base short and J 0 bases short, with 10 bases between. This CDR3 region has 15 residues. The germline CDR1 and CDR2 sequences are SGHVS and FNYEAQ. Here the CDR3 DNA reads TGTGCCAGCAGCTTAGGGGTAGGACACTCCTACGAGCAGTACTTC. Protein sequence: CASSLGVGHSYEQYF.

This clone occurred a few times. The genes are TRBV5-1 and TRBJ2-5; 9 bases are shared with TRBD1. With V trimmed by 5 bases and J by 2 bases, 7 bases remained unmatched. The germline CDR1 and CDR2 sequences are SGHRS and YFSETQ. CDR3 length: 15 residues. The CDR3 sequence: CASRGTGHLQETQYF. CDR3 coding DNA: TGCGCCAGCAGGGGGACAGGGCACCTTCAAGAGACCCAGTACTTC.

This clone showed up just a few times. Other DNA variants within this sample encode the same CDR3. The chain couples TRBV29-1 to TRBJ1-2, with a possible D match to TRBD1 (5 bases). Trimming pared 1 base from V and 4 bases from J, leaving 7 bases between. CDR3 length equals 12 residues. The germline V gene encodes CDR1 SQVTM and CDR2 ANQGSEA. CDR3 DNA sequence: TGCAGCGTTGAAGGGGGCTCCTATGGCTACACCTTC. Encoded protein: CSVEGGSYGYTF.

The J gene is TRBJ2-7, the V gene TRBV5-6; 13 nucleotides align to TRBD2. V was clipped by 3 bases and J by 1 base; unmatched bases: 7. The CDR3 is made up of 17 amino acids. CDR1 and CDR2 from the germline V gene are SGHDT and YYEEEE. The CDR3 reads CASSWTSGGPASYEQYF. The CDR3 region has the DNA TGTGCCAGCAGCTGGACTAGCGGGGGTCCAGCATCCTACGAGCAGTACTTC.

The chain is built from TRBV15 and TRBJ2-1; possible D gene TRBD2, 5 bases. There are 13 residues in the CDR3. Germline V lookup: CDR1 LNHNV, CDR2 YYDKDF (reference sequence). The V end was cut by 5 bases, the J end by 15 bases, with 20 bases between. CDR3 protein: CATSLTGLVEGFF. Here the CDR3 DNA reads TGTGCCACCAGCTTAACCGGACTGGTCGAGGGGTTCTTC.

This sequence joins TRBV6-1 and TRBJ1-2; D remains ambiguous. The germline V gene has CDR1 MNHNS and CDR2 SASEGT. This CDR3 region has 13 residues. V lost 4 bases to trimming and J lost 2 bases, with 8 bases between them. The chain's CDR3 is CASSAEGNYGYTF. CDR3 bases: TGTGCCAGCAGTGCCGAGGGAAACTATGGCTACACCTTC.

This rearrangement joins TRBV7-9 to TRBJ2-1; possibly TRBD1 for D (5 bases). Trimming left V 5 bases short and J 7 bases short, with 15 bases between. The CDR3 loop spans 14 amino acids. Looked up from germline, CDR1 is SEHNR and CDR2 is FQNEAQ (reference sequence). The CDR3 nucleotides read TGTGCCAGCAGCCAAGGTGGGGCTGCTAATGAGCAGTTCTTC. Translated: CASSQGGAANEQFF.

V gene TRBV19 combines with J gene TRBJ2-5; a weak D match, TRBD1 (5 bases). The germline V gene has CDR1 LNHDA and CDR2 SQIVND (reference sequence). V lost 1 base, J lost 1 base, and 10 bases lay in between. The CDR3 sequence is 15 residues long. The CDR3, as DNA: TGTGCCAGTAGTATAGCGACAGTCTCCCAAGAGACCCAGTACTTC. It encodes CASSIATVSQETQYF.

This clone turned up a few times. The CDR3 region is CSVGGQGVYEQYF. The CDR3 region has the DNA TGCAGCGTTGGAGGGCAGGGGGTCTACGAGCAGTACTTC. The chain uses TRBV29-1 and TRBJ2-7, with 7 bases that match TRBD1. Germline V lookup: CDR1 SQVTM, CDR2 ANQGSEA. This CDR3 is 13 amino acids long. V trimming: 4 bases; J trimming: 3 bases; junction bases outside the gene matches: 6.

This clone was observed at least ten times. The V gene is TRBV27, the J gene TRBJ1-2; perhaps TRBD1 as D (6 bases). CDR3 size: 15 residues. CDR1 is MNHEY, CDR2 SMNVEV, per germline (reference sequence). V was cut by 6 bases and J by 2 bases, with 16 bases left in between. The CDR3 DNA reads TGTGCCAGCAGCCAAACCTCGACAGGAAACTATGGCTACACCTTC. Its protein is CASSQTSTGNYGYTF.

This clone was counted a few times. This same CDR3 is encoded by further DNA sequences in the sample. The chain couples TRBV19 to TRBJ2-7; TRBD1 agrees at 9 bases. CDR1 and CDR2 from the germline V gene are LNHDA and SQIVND (reference sequence). Trimming cost V 5 bases and J 3 bases; bases outside gene matches: 2. CDR3 length equals 13 residues. The CDR3 spells CASSLGQGYEQYF. The CDR3 nucleotides read TGTGCCAGTAGTCTGGGACAGGGCTACGAGCAGTACTTC.

This clone came up a few times. The genes are TRBV25-1 and TRBJ2-6; D is perhaps TRBD1 (6 bases). The CDR3 consists of 14 residues. The V and J ends lost 10 bases and 0 bases respectively, with 10 bases between them. Germline V gene sequence: CDR1 MGHDK, CDR2 SYGVNS. The CDR3 sequence is CATRGPSGANVLTF. The CDR3 nucleotides read TGTGCCACCAGGGGACCCTCTGGGGCCAACGTCCTGACTTTC.

The chain uses TRBV11-2 and TRBJ1-2; D is perhaps TRBD1 (6 bases). The CDR3 is 11 amino acids. Trimming took off 3 bases at V and 13 bases at J, with 12 bases between the two ends. Germline V gene data show CDR1 as SGHAT and CDR2 as FQNNGV. CDR3 nucleotides: TGTGCCAGCAGCTTGCGGGGGCGCGGCACCTTC. Translated, it gives CASSLRGRGTF.

The rearrangement links TRBV12-5 to TRBJ1-1, with unresolved D. V dropped 0 bases and J dropped 5 bases, with 13 bases sitting between them. The CDR3 extends over 15 amino acids. Germline loops: CDR1 LGHNT, CDR2 FRNRAP. DNA for the CDR3: TGTGCTAGTGGTTTGGTACCCGGCAAGGGTACTGAAGCTTTCTTT. Amino acid sequence: CASGLVPGKGTEAFF.

This chain uses TRBV7-9 with TRBJ1-2, with no clear D. The germline V and J ends were trimmed by 5 bases and 7 bases, with 11 bases remaining between them. The CDR3 covers 12 residues. Germline loops: CDR1 SEHNR, CDR2 FQNEAQ (reference sequence). CDR3 nucleotide sequence: TGTGCCAGCAGCCCCTGGGCCGCTGGCTACACCTTC. Encoded protein: CASSPWAAGYTF.

As to this clone: In the same sample, other DNA sequences code for this CDR3. The CDR3, as DNA: TGTGCCAGCAGCTTGGGACAGGGGTCCTACAATGAGCAGTTCTTC. Translation: CASSLGQGSYNEQFF. The chain combines TRBV7-9 with TRBJ2-1; 10 nucleotides align to TRBD1. The CDR3 spans 15 residues. V shed 3 bases and J 1 base; nucleotides not matched to a gene: 0. Per the germline V gene, CDR1 is SEHNR and CDR2 is FQNEAQ (reference sequence).

The DNA for the CDR3 is TGTGCCAGTAGTACGACCTCACGAACCTACAATGAGCAGTTCTTC. It is translated as CASSTTSRTYNEQFF. The V and J genes are TRBV19 and TRBJ2-1; D gene unclear. Trimming took off 4 bases at V and 2 bases at J, with 12 bases between the two ends. The CDR3 contains 15 residues. Germline CDR1 reads LNHDA; CDR2 reads SQIVND (reference sequence).

V and J are TRBV11-2 and TRBJ2-7; no clear D gene. The CDR3 loop spans 13 amino acids. V was clipped by 3 bases and J by 3 bases, with 9 bases between them. Germline loops: CDR1 SGHAT, CDR2 FQNNGV. CDR3 sequence reads: CASSFGDRYEQYF. As DNA, the CDR3 is TGTGCCAGCAGCTTTGGCGATCGCTACGAGCAGTACTTC.

The genes are TRBV30 and TRBJ2-5, with D perhaps matching TRBD2 (5 bases). CDR1 and CDR2 (germline): GTSNPN, SVGIG (reference sequence). CDR3 length equals 16 residues. V gave up 6 bases and J gave up 4 bases, with 24 bases separating them. The CDR3 sequence: CACNTAPPSGRETQYF. The CDR3 DNA reads as TGTGCCTGTAATACTGCTCCACCCTCGGGAAGAGAGACCCAGTACTTC. The full variable domain, with the rest looked up from reference TRBV30 and TRBJ2-5, is SQTIHQWPATLVQPVGSPLSLECTVEGTSNPNLYWYRQAAGRGLQLLFYSVGIGQISSEVPQNLSASRPQDRQFILSSKKLLLSDSGFYLCACNTAPPSGRETQYFGPGTRLLVL.

This chain links TRBV7-9 with TRBJ1-4; D remains ambiguous. Germline CDR1 SEHNR, CDR2 FQNEAQ (reference sequence). V was shortened by 8 bases and J by 8 bases, with 12 bases between the two germline ends. CDR3 length: 12 amino acids. In nucleotides, the CDR3 is TGTGCCAGCGGCCAGGTGAAGGAAAAACTGTTTTTT. Protein product: CASGQVKEKLFF.

The sample holds a few counts of this clone. V is TRBV5-4 and J is TRBJ2-3; TRBD2 aligns across 9 bases. There are 15 residues in the CDR3. CDR1 and CDR2 (germline): SGHNT, YYREEE (reference sequence). Trimming removed 1 base from V and 14 bases from J; junction bases left unmatched: 14. The CDR3 loop is CASSLRRTSARRRYF. The CDR3 region has the DNA TGTGCCAGCAGCTTGCGGCGGACTAGCGCCCGGCGGCGGTATTTT.

The chain is built from TRBV9 and TRBJ1-1, with D possibly being TRBD1 (5 bases). The length of the CDR3 is 13 residues. The V gene's germline CDR1 is SGDLS and CDR2 YYNGEE. V shed 3 bases and J shed 2 bases, with 8 bases lying between them. CDR3 DNA: TGTGCCAGCAGCGCCGGGGCTAACACTGAAGCTTTCTTT. Its translation: CASSAGANTEAFF. The whole variable domain, filled in from reference TRBV9 and TRBJ1-1, reads DSGVTQTPKHLITATGQRVTLRCSPRSGDLSVYWYQQSLDQGLQFLIQYYNGEERAKGNILERFSAQQFPDLHSELNLSSLELGDSALYFCASSAGANTEAFFGQGTRLTVV.

V usage is TRBV9 and J usage is TRBJ2-5, with a possible D match to TRBD2 (7 bases). V was shortened by 1 base and J by 3 bases, with 10 bases between the two germline ends. The CDR3 extends over 14 amino acids. Germline loops: CDR1 SGDLS, CDR2 YYNGEE. CDR3 nucleotides: TGTGCCAGCAGCGTAAGCGGGACAAAAGAGACCCAGTACTTC. Its translation: CASSVSGTKETQYF.

This clone was seen more than once but under ten times. The V gene is TRBV7-9, the J gene TRBJ2-7; D is possibly TRBD2 (5 bases). V lost 1 base, J lost 0 bases, and 10 bases lay in between. Germline CDR1 SEHNR, CDR2 FQNEAQ (reference sequence). This CDR3 spans 15 amino acids. The CDR3, as DNA: TGTGCCAGCAGCTTAGAGACTACGAACTCCTACGAGCAGTACTTC. Its translation: CASSLETTNSYEQYF.

In DNA form, the CDR3 reads TGTGCCAGCAGTGTCCCGGGGGGAACCGGTCATGAGCAGTTCTTC. It encodes CASSVPGGTGHEQFF. The chain links TRBV2 to TRBJ2-1; 7 nucleotides line up with TRBD2. V was clipped by 4 bases and J by 8 bases; unmatched bases: 11. CDR3 length equals 15 residues. The germline gives CDR1 SNHLY, CDR2 FYNNEI.

The rearrangement joins TRBV29-1 to TRBJ2-5; 7 bases match TRBD1. J gave up 5 bases and V 6 bases, and 12 bases lay outside the gene matches. Germline V gene data show CDR1 as SQVTM and CDR2 as ANQGSEA. The CDR3 has 14 amino acids. As DNA, the CDR3 is TGCAGCGTCTCCGGGACAGAGAAGGGGGAGACCCAGTACTTC. Amino acids: CSVSGTEKGETQYF. The variable domain in full, completed from reference TRBV29-1 and TRBJ2-5, reads SAVISQKPSRDICQRGTSLTIQCQVDSQVTMMFWYRQQPGQSLTLIATANQGSEATYESGFVIDKFPISRPNLTFSTLTVSNMSPEDSSIYLCSVSGTEKGETQYFGPGTRLLVL.

The gene calls are TRBV29-1 and TRBJ1-2, with D possibly TRBD1 on 5 matching bases. CDR1 SQVTM and CDR2 ANQGSEA come from the germline V gene. Trimming removed 6 bases at V and 6 bases at J, with 20 bases between. The CDR3 is 14 amino acids. In DNA, the CDR3 is TGCAGCGTGTATACAGGAAACCGACGGGATGGCTACACCTTC. Translation: CSVYTGNRRDGYTF.

This clone is a singleton in its sample. The V call is TRBV7-8, the J call TRBJ2-3; no clear D gene. V was trimmed by 7 bases and J by 4 bases, leaving 9 bases between them. The CDR3 sequence is 12 residues long. In germline, CDR1 is SGHVS, CDR2 FQNEAQ. The CDR3 DNA follows: TGTGCCAGCACCCCGGGTCCAGATACGCAGTATTTT. This codes for CASTPGPDTQYF.

The rearrangement links TRBV6-6 to TRBJ1-2; TRBD1 matches 9 bases. V shed 6 bases, J shed 5 bases, and the junction held 4 bases outside the gene matches. Germline-derived CDR1 and CDR2 are MNHNY and SVGAGI (reference sequence). The CDR3 is 13 residues long. The CDR3 DNA is TGTGCCAGCAGACTGGACAGGGGATATGGCTACACCTTC. Protein: CASRLDRGYGYTF.

This clone was seen a handful of times. This sequence joins TRBV21-1 and TRBJ1-2. TRBV21-1 is annotated as a pseudogene. This CDR3 comprises 8 residues. CDR3: CASSIYTF. CDR3 in DNA: TGTGCCAGCAGCATCTACACCTTC.

This chain joins TRBV6-6 and TRBJ2-7; maybe TRBD2 (5 bases). V was trimmed by 6 bases and J by 0 bases, leaving 15 bases between them. The CDR3 runs 15 residues. Germline loops: CDR1 MNHNY, CDR2 SVGAGI (reference sequence). Here the CDR3 DNA reads TGTGCCAGCAGCCTGCGACTATCATCCTCCTACGAGCAGTACTTC. Protein sequence: CASSLRLSSSYEQYF.